These 29 T cell receptor beta chains were sequenced from one sample in a study of response to subunit inactivated influenza vaccine. Via MiXCR, TCRdb re-called the RT-PCR reads, giving one row per CDR3 protein. This table has around 540,000 distinct CDR3 sequences, 12% appearing once. Sequenced here: PBMCs from blood, sampled on the day of vaccination. The receptors originated from a man in his fifties or sixties who received an inactivated influenza vaccine.

The gene calls are TRBV20-1 and TRBJ2-3; 10 bases agree with TRBD2. V lost 1 base, J lost 5 bases, and 9 bases stayed unmatched. CDR1 and CDR2 from the germline V gene are DFQATT and SNEGSKA (reference sequence). The CDR3 totals 16 residues. The CDR3 region is CSARVSTSGSGDTQYF. In DNA form, the CDR3 reads TGCAGTGCTAGAGTTTCGACTAGCGGGTCGGGAGATACGCAGTATTTT.

This clonotype has only a few counts. This chain connects TRBV29-1 to TRBJ2-5, with D unresolved. The CDR3 loop spans 14 amino acids. V was pared by 6 bases and J by 4 bases, with 18 bases between. CDR1 and CDR2 (germline): SQVTM, ANQGSEA. The CDR3 loop is CSVLPDIIPETQYF. DNA for the CDR3: TGCAGCGTCCTCCCCGACATCATCCCAGAGACCCAGTACTTC.

This clonotype was counted at least ten times. This chain uses TRBV5-1 with TRBJ2-7; TRBD2 matches at 9 bases. V trimming: 1 base; J trimming: 1 base; junction bases outside the gene matches: 0. Per the germline V gene, CDR1 is SGHRS and CDR2 is YFSETQ. This CDR3 has 14 residues. The DNA for the CDR3 is TGCGCCAGCAGCTTGACTAGCGGGTCCTACGAGCAGTACTTC. Protein product: CASSLTSGSYEQYF.

In this sample, this clonotype turned up a few times. The chain has TRBV5-1 and TRBJ2-7; 10 positions agree with TRBD2. Germline assignment: CDR1 SGHRS and CDR2 YFSETQ. V trimming: 2 bases; J trimming: 4 bases; junction bases outside the gene matches: 6. CDR3 length: 15 residues. The CDR3 DNA reads as TGCGCCAGCAGCTTTGAGGCTAGCGGGAGTTACGAGCAGTACTTC. It specifies CASSFEASGSYEQYF.

The sample holds a few counts of this clonotype. The genes are TRBV20-1 and TRBJ2-5; the D gene is possibly TRBD1 (5 bases). V was shortened by 5 bases and J by 5 bases, with 9 bases between the two germline ends. The CDR3 has 11 amino acids. Germline V gene data show CDR1 as DFQATT and CDR2 as SNEGSKA (reference sequence). CDR3 protein: CSAQGWETQYF. CDR3 nucleotide sequence: TGCAGTGCTCAGGGTTGGGAGACCCAGTACTTC.

The gene calls are TRBV25-1 and TRBJ2-7; 10 bases are a match to TRBD2. The length of the CDR3 is 18 residues. The germline gives CDR1 MGHDK, CDR2 SYGVNS. The CDR3 DNA reads TGTCCCCGGGCAGTTGAGCGGGGGGGCCTGACGAATGCCTACGAGCAGTACTTC. Amino acids: CPRAVERGGLTNAYEQYF.

This clonotype was found a few times. The chain is built from TRBV3-1 and TRBJ2-7, with 10 bases fitting TRBD2. CDR3 length equals 14 residues. Unmatched junction bases numbered 3, after V lost 4 bases and J lost 3 bases. CDR1 and CDR2 from the germline V gene are LGHDT and YNNKEL (reference sequence). In DNA, the CDR3 is TGTGCCAGCAGCCCGGGACTAGCGCGCTACGAGCAGTACTTC. It yields the protein CASSPGLARYEQYF.

The chain has TRBV5-1 and TRBJ2-3, with TRBD2 matching over 14 bases. Germline-derived CDR1 and CDR2 are SGHRS and YFSETQ. The CDR3 is 16 amino acids. J gave up 4 bases and V 4 bases, and 5 bases lay outside the gene matches. The CDR3 bases are TGCGCCAGCAGCGCGGGACTAGCGGGAGCTGCAGATACGCAGTATTTT. As protein: CASSAGLAGAADTQYF.

This clonotype has more than one count but fewer than ten. The V and J genes are TRBV5-1 and TRBJ1-1; D not certain. Germline loops: CDR1 SGHRS, CDR2 YFSETQ. V was shortened by 0 bases and J by 0 bases, with 9 bases between the two germline ends. The CDR3 length is 15 residues. For the CDR3, the DNA is TGCGCCAGCAGCTTGGTGGCGAACATGAACACTGAAGCTTTCTTT. Residues: CASSLVANMNTEAFF.

This clonotype appeared many times. The chain combines TRBV5-1 with TRBJ2-1; 10 nucleotides match TRBD2. This CDR3 is 15 amino acids long. With 0 bases clipped from V and 6 bases from J, the junction kept 3 bases outside the gene matches. Germline V lookup: CDR1 SGHRS, CDR2 YFSETQ. The CDR3 nucleotides are TGCGCCAGCAGCTTGGGGTCTAGCGGGGGCAATGAGCAGTTCTTC. The encoded protein is CASSLGSSGGNEQFF.

This clonotype was seen more than once but under ten times. V usage is TRBV7-9 and J usage is TRBJ1-2, with no clear D. Trimming left V 2 bases short and J 3 bases short, with 7 bases between. The CDR3 sequence is 13 residues long. CDR1 and CDR2 from the germline V gene are SEHNR and FQNEAQ (reference sequence). The DNA for the CDR3 is TGTGCCAGCAGCTTAAACGGTGACTATGGCTACACCTTC. The encoded protein is CASSLNGDYGYTF.

This clonotype appeared a few times. The V and J genes are TRBV20-1 and TRBJ2-7; D possibly corresponds to TRBD2 (6 bases). The CDR3 length is 21 residues. The V and J ends lost 3 bases and 0 bases respectively, with 33 bases between them. The germline gives CDR1 DFQATT, CDR2 SNEGSKA (reference sequence). CDR3 bases: TGCAGTGCTAGGATACCCACAACTAGCAAGAGGGGAGGCTTGAGCTCCTACGAGCAGTACTTC. This gives the protein CSARIPTTSKRGGLSSYEQYF.

The V gene is TRBV6-5, the J gene TRBJ1-1; D is possibly TRBD1 (6 bases). The CDR3 length is 16 residues. Between the trimmed V and J ends, which lost 2 bases and 3 bases, there was a span of 16 bases. Looked up from germline, CDR1 is MNHEY and CDR2 is SVGAGI. The CDR3 nucleotides are TGTGCCAGCAGTTACACAACAGGGTTTTGGGACACTGAAGCTTTCTTT. It encodes CASSYTTGFWDTEAFF.

This clonotype was counted only a few times. The chain joins TRBV4-3 to TRBJ2-3, with D possibly TRBD2 on 7 matching bases. The V gene lost 1 base and the J gene lost 6 bases, with 20 bases spanning the gap. Germline assignment: CDR1 LGHNA and CDR2 YSLEER. The CDR3 extends over 17 amino acids. CDR3 DNA: TGCGCCAGCAGCCAAGGGCGGGGGCAATATTCGGGTGATACGCAGTATTTT. Residues: CASSQGRGQYSGDTQYF.

The chain couples TRBV12-3 or TRBV12-4 to TRBJ2-1; the match to TRBD2 covers 12 bases. The V segment lost 2 bases and the J segment 5 bases; nucleotides outside the gene matches: 4. The length of the CDR3 is 16 residues. In nucleotides, the CDR3 is TGTGCCAGCAGTTTACGGACTAGCGGGAACAACAATGAGCAGTTCTTC. Residues: CASSLRTSGNNNEQFF.

CDR3 in amino acids: CASSHRGQGAGNEKLFF. The CDR3 bases are TGCGCCAGCAGCCACCGAGGACAGGGGGCCGGTAATGAAAAACTGTTTTTT. This chain joins TRBV4-1 and TRBJ1-4, with 11 bases aligning to TRBD1. The CDR3 consists of 17 residues. Germline lookup yields CDR1 MGHRA and CDR2 YSYEKL. The junction had 7 bases not matched to a gene; V was cut back by 3 bases and J by 4 bases.

In this sample, this clonotype turned up a few times. This chain joins TRBV3-1 and TRBJ2-5, with 8 bases identical to TRBD2. Per the germline V gene, CDR1 is LGHDT and CDR2 is YNNKEL (reference sequence). The CDR3 extends over 18 amino acids. V was pared by 4 bases and J by 5 bases, with 18 bases of the junction left unmatched. This chain's CDR3 is CASSPRGAGALPGETQYF. The CDR3 DNA reads as TGTGCCAGCAGCCCAAGGGGAGCGGGAGCCCTCCCGGGGGAGACCCAGTACTTC.

V and J are TRBV12-3 or TRBV12-4 and TRBJ2-3; D is ambiguous. The CDR3 has 14 residues. V lost 3 bases to trimming and J lost 1 base, with 8 bases between them. CDR3 in DNA: TGTGCCAGCAGTTTCTTCTTTGGCACAGATACGCAGTATTTT. Translating gives CASSFFFGTDTQYF.

This clonotype was seen at least ten times. V gene TRBV12-3 or TRBV12-4 combines with J gene TRBJ1-2; D is ambiguous. V lost 2 bases to trimming and J lost 1 base, with 5 bases between them. The CDR3 is made up of 13 amino acids. CDR3 sequence: CASSLNLNYGYTF. DNA for the CDR3: TGTGCCAGCAGTTTAAACCTTAACTATGGCTACACCTTC.

Regarding this clonotype: Sequence at one end of the junction differs from germline and may be a read error. DNA of the CDR3: TGTGCCAGCAGTGCGGGACAGGGGGCGTACGGGCAGTACTTC. Translated, it gives CASSAGQGAYGQYF. This sequence joins TRBV2 and TRBJ2-7; 12 bases line up with TRBD1. There are 14 residues in the CDR3. Germline V gene sequence: CDR1 SNHLY, CDR2 FYNNEI. The full variable domain, rest sourced from reference TRBV2 and TRBJ2-7, is EPEVTQTPSHQVTQMGQEVILRCVPISNHLYFYWYRQILGQKVEFLVSFYNNEISEKSEIFDDQFSVERPDGSNFTLKIRSTKLEDSAMYFCASSAGQGAYGQYFGPGTRLTVT.

This clonotype was seen a handful of times. The gene calls are TRBV7-2 and TRBJ1-6; D is uncertain. Trimming pared 5 bases from V and 10 bases from J, leaving 9 bases between. The CDR3 loop spans 12 amino acids. Germline values: CDR1 SGHTA, CDR2 FQGNSA. CDR3 in amino acids: CASSLERSPLHF. CDR3 coding DNA: TGTGCCAGCAGCCTGGAGAGATCACCCCTCCACTTT.

The gene calls are TRBV18 and TRBJ2-5, with D perhaps TRBD2 (5 bases). The CDR3 loop spans 15 amino acids. V was cut by 2 bases and J by 4 bases, with 14 bases left in between. In germline, CDR1 is KGHSH, CDR2 LQKENI. The chain's CDR3 is CASSPWSGSGETQYF. The CDR3 nucleotides read TGTGCCAGCTCACCATGGTCGGGGAGCGGAGAGACCCAGTACTTC.

This clonotype occurred a few times. The chain carries TRBV20-1 and TRBJ2-3; 8 bases line up with TRBD2. The V gene end was trimmed by 6 bases and the J gene end by 5 bases; junction bases not matched to a gene: 19. Germline CDR1 and CDR2: DFQATT and SNEGSKA (reference sequence). The CDR3 has 17 amino acids. CDR3 loop: CSARTGTRQVAKDTQYF. The CDR3 nucleotides are TGCAGTGCCCGAACCGGGACTAGACAAGTCGCAAAAGATACGCAGTATTTT.

This clonotype was counted a few times. The rearrangement joins TRBV7-2 to TRBJ1-1; D is perhaps TRBD1 (5 bases). The germline V gene encodes CDR1 SGHTA and CDR2 FQGNSA. This CDR3 is 13 amino acids long. Trimming stripped 6 bases from V and 0 bases from J, with 8 bases between. Here the CDR3 DNA reads TGTGCCAGCAGAGAGGACATGAACACTGAAGCTTTCTTT. Its translation: CASREDMNTEAFF.

The sample holds a few counts of this clonotype. The V call is TRBV20-1, the J call TRBJ1-6; no firm D call. V was shortened by 7 bases and J by 7 bases, with 14 bases between the two germline ends. CDR1 and CDR2 from the germline V gene are DFQATT and SNEGSKA (reference sequence). The CDR3 is 13 amino acids. The CDR3 DNA reads as TGCAGTGTGCTCCCAAACGTAAATTCACCCCTCCACTTT. Its protein product is CSVLPNVNSPLHF.

The chain carries TRBV5-1 and TRBJ2-3; TRBD1 agrees at 9 bases. CDR1 is SGHRS, CDR2 YFSETQ, per germline. The CDR3 has 14 residues. V was pared by 5 bases and J by 6 bases, with 7 bases of the junction left unmatched. The CDR3 nucleotides are TGCGCCAGCAGTTATTGGACAGGGGACGATACGCAGTATTTT. Translation gives CASSYWTGDDTQYF.

The genes are TRBV3-1 and TRBJ2-1, with TRBD1 matching over 12 bases. In germline, CDR1 is LGHDT, CDR2 YNNKEL (reference sequence). CDR3 length equals 14 residues. Trimming at V came to 4 bases and at J to 15 bases, leaving 10 bases not matched to a gene. DNA of the CDR3: TGTGCCAGCAGCCCCGGGACAGGGGGCTGGTATTTGTTCTTC. It codes for CASSPGTGGWYLFF.

The chain employs TRBV12-3 or TRBV12-4 and TRBJ1-1, with a possible D match to TRBD1 (5 bases). The CDR3 is 15 amino acids. V was pared by 4 bases and J by 4 bases, with 16 bases between. The CDR3, as DNA: TGTGCCAGCAGTTCCCGCATAGGAGGGGTCACTGAAGCTTTCTTT. Translated, it gives CASSSRIGGVTEAFF.

This clonotype was seen only a few times. At one boundary the junction diverges from the germline segment, which might be a read error. The chain links TRBV6-2 or TRBV6-3 to TRBJ1-2; 10 bases fit TRBD1. CDR1 and CDR2 from the germline V gene are MNHEY and SVGEGT. This CDR3 region has 14 residues. CDR3 protein: CASSYTDRGTERAF. The CDR3 DNA is TGTGCCAGCAGTTACACGGACAGGGGGACGGAGCGCGCCTTC.